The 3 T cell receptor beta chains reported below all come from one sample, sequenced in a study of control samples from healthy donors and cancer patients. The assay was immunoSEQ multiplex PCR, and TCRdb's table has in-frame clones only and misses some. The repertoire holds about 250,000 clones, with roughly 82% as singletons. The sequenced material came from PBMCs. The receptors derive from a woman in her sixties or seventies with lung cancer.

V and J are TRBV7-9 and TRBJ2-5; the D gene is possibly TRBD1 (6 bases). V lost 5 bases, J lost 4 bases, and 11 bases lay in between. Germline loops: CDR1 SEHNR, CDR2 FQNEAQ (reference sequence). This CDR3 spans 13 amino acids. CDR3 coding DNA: TGTGCCAGCAGCCAGGGGACGGGAGAGACCCAGTACTTC. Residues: CASSQGTGETQYF.

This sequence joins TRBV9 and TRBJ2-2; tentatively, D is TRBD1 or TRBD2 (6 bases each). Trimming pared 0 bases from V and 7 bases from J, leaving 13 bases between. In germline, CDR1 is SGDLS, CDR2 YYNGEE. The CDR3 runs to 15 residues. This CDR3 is CASSVAAGGGGELFF. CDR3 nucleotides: TGTGCCAGCAGCGTAGCTGCCGGGGGCGGCGGGGAGCTGTTTTTT. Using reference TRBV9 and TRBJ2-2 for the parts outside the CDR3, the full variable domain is DSGVTQTPKHLITATGQRVTLRCSPRSGDLSVYWYQQSLDQGLQFLIQYYNGEERAKGNILERFSAQQFPDLHSELNLSSLELGDSALYFCASSVAAGGGGELFFGEGSRLTVL.

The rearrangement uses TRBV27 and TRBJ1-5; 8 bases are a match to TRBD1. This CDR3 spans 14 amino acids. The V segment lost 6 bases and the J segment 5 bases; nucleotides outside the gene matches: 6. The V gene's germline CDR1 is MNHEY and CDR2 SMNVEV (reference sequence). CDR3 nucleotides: TGTGCCAGCAGCGGTACAGGGGGATATCAGCCCCAGCATTTT. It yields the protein CASSGTGGYQPQHF.